The 21 T cell receptor beta chains reported below all come from one sample, sequenced in a study of T cell repertoires in cytomegalovirus infection. TCRdb redid the calling of the reads with MiXCR, one entry per CDR3 protein. This repertoire shows 700,000 to 900,000 distinct CDR3 sequences, almost 30% found once; its top ten account for over 10%. Antigen specificity for these receptors is unknown. The sample was cultured CD8+ T cells from PBMCs, taken from culture after CMV antigen stimulation. The receptor set was obtained from a human donor in good health (CMV status not recorded). Some clones in this sample may be carry-over from other donors' samples.

This chain uses TRBV20-1 with TRBJ2-5; D could derive from TRBD1 or TRBD2 (7 bases each). Deletions cut 6 bases from V and 5 bases from J, with 13 bases between. Germline V lookup: CDR1 DFQATT, CDR2 SNEGSKA (reference sequence). CDR3 length: 12 amino acids. The CDR3 nucleotides are TGCAGTGCCAGGGGGGGGCGCGAGACCCAGTACTTC. It encodes CSARGGRETQYF.

This clonotype was counted between two and nine times. The chain employs TRBV14 and TRBJ2-1; perhaps TRBD2 as D (6 bases). The CDR3 length is 15 residues. CDR1 SGHDN and CDR2 FVKESK come from the germline V gene. Trimming cost V 5 bases and J 4 bases, with 15 bases left between them. The CDR3 nucleotides read TGTGCCAGCAGCGCCGATGGACGGGGGTACAATGAGCAGTTCTTC. Residues: CASSADGRGYNEQFF. The whole variable domain, remainder taken from reference TRBV14 and TRBJ2-1, is EAGVTQFPSHSVIEKGQTVTLRCDPISGHDNLYWYRRVMGKEIKFLLHFVKESKQDESGMPNNRFLAERTGGTYSTLKVQPAELEDSGVYFCASSADGRGYNEQFFGPGTRLTVL.

The chain combines TRBV2 with TRBJ2-1, with 7 bases lining up with TRBD1. The CDR3 totals 15 residues. Germline trimming cut 4 bases from V and 2 bases from J; bases unmatched to any gene: 5. Germline CDR1 and CDR2: SNHLY and FYNNEI. The CDR3 loop reads CASSAGTAPYNEQFF. In DNA form, the CDR3 reads TGTGCCAGCAGTGCCGGGACAGCACCCTACAATGAGCAGTTCTTC. The variable domain in full, completed from reference TRBV2 and TRBJ2-1, reads EPEVTQTPSHQVTQMGQEVILRCVPISNHLYFYWYRQILGQKVEFLVSFYNNEISEKSEIFDDQFSVERPDGSNFTLKIRSTKLEDSAMYFCASSAGTAPYNEQFFGPGTRLTVL.

In this sample, this clonotype turned up a few times. V and J are TRBV2 and TRBJ1-1; D possibly corresponds to TRBD1 (5 bases). Germline assignment: CDR1 SNHLY and CDR2 FYNNEI. This CDR3 has 12 residues. V was pared by 7 bases and J by 8 bases, with 14 bases between. The CDR3 DNA is TGTGCCAGCATGAGCAGGGTGAGAGAAGCTTTCTTT. Its translation: CASMSRVREAFF. Full variable domain (remainder filled in from reference TRBV2 and TRBJ1-1): EPEVTQTPSHQVTQMGQEVILRCVPISNHLYFYWYRQILGQKVEFLVSFYNNEISEKSEIFDDQFSVERPDGSNFTLKIRSTKLEDSAMYFCASMSRVREAFFGQGTRLTVV.

The rearrangement joins TRBV6-2 or TRBV6-3 to TRBJ2-1, with 9 bases identical to TRBD2. V shed 0 bases and J 5 bases; nucleotides not matched to a gene: 2. CDR3 length: 15 residues. Per the germline V gene, CDR1 is MNHEY and CDR2 is SVGEGT. This chain's CDR3 is CASSYSLAGHNEQFF. The DNA of the CDR3 is TGTGCCAGCAGTTACTCCCTAGCGGGGCACAATGAGCAGTTCTTC.

This chain joins TRBV10-3 and TRBJ2-7; maybe TRBD2 (7 bases). CDR1 and CDR2 (germline): ENHRY, SYGVKD. Trimming pared 0 bases from V and 4 bases from J, leaving 13 bases between. The CDR3 length is 15 residues. CDR3 residues: CAISESGGGFYEQYF. In nucleotides, the CDR3 is TGTGCCATCAGTGAGTCAGGGGGGGGATTTTACGAGCAGTACTTC.

This clonotype occurred once. This sequence joins TRBV25-1 and TRBJ2-4; tentatively, D is TRBD1 (5 bases). Per the germline V gene, CDR1 is MGHDK and CDR2 is SYGVNS. The CDR3 sequence is 14 residues long. The V end was cut by 9 bases, the J end by 0 bases, with 12 bases between. CDR3: CASQGSLAKNIQYF. The CDR3 DNA follows: TGTGCCAGTCAGGGTTCTTTAGCCAAAAACATTCAGTACTTC. Filled out from reference TRBV25-1 and TRBJ2-4, the complete variable domain reads EADIYQTPRYLVIGTGKKITLECSQTMGHDKMYWYQQDPGMELHLIHYSYGVNSTEKGDLSSESTVSRIRTEHFPLTLESARPSHTSQYLCASQGSLAKNIQYFGAGTRLSVL.

This clonotype turned up a few times. V usage is TRBV6-5 and J usage is TRBJ1-5, with 9 bases that match TRBD1. V shed 2 bases, J shed 0 bases, and the junction held 8 bases outside the gene matches. Germline V gives CDR1 MNHEY, CDR2 SVGAGI. The CDR3 runs 18 residues. DNA for the CDR3: TGTGCCAGCAGTTACAAGAGACAGGGGGTCAATAGCAATCAGCCCCAGCATTTT. It encodes CASSYKRQGVNSNQPQHF.

This clonotype came up many times. The chain employs TRBV28 and TRBJ2-7; D unresolved. With 5 bases removed from V and 3 bases from J, the gap between germline ends came to 14 bases. From germline, CDR1 is MDHEN and CDR2 SYDVKM. The CDR3 runs 14 residues. The CDR3 nucleotides are TGTGCCAGCAGTAGAACGACAAGAATCTACGAGCAGTACGTC. It translates to CASSRTTRIYEQYV.

This clonotype was found a few times. This chain connects TRBV25-1 to TRBJ2-4; tentative D call: TRBD2 (5 bases). The V gene lost 3 bases and the J gene lost 0 bases, with 15 bases spanning the gap. CDR1 is MGHDK and CDR2 is SYGVNS in the germline V gene. The CDR3 spans 17 residues. The CDR3 DNA follows: TGTGCCAGCAGTGACCGCCTCGGCGGGCTAGCCAAAAACATTCAGTACTTC. Encoded protein: CASSDRLGGLAKNIQYF.

The rearrangement joins TRBV7-9 to TRBJ1-2; 11 bases match TRBD1. The CDR3 is 16 amino acids. CDR1 and CDR2 (germline): SEHNR, FQNEAQ (reference sequence). V dropped 6 bases and J dropped 5; count of bases not matched to a gene: 11. The CDR3 is CASRLKGQGDQYGYTF. CDR3 sequence (DNA): TGTGCCAGCAGGCTGAAGGGACAGGGGGACCAGTATGGCTACACCTTC.

V usage is TRBV7-9 and J usage is TRBJ2-7; D assignment may be TRBD1 or TRBD2 (5 bases each). The germline V and J ends were trimmed by 5 bases and 4 bases, with 15 bases remaining between them. Per germline, CDR1 SEHNR and CDR2 FQNEAQ (reference sequence). The CDR3 is 14 residues long. Here the CDR3 DNA reads TGTGCCAGCAGCGCAGTGGGACGGCCTTACGAGCAGTACGTC. Translating it yields CASSAVGRPYEQYV.

This chain's CDR3 is CASIRDSSSYEQYV. For the CDR3, the DNA is TGTGCCAGCATACGGGACTCGTCTTCCTACGAGCAGTACGTC. The chain recombines TRBV2 with TRBJ2-7; tentative D call: TRBD2 (6 bases). Trimming removed 7 bases from V and 1 base from J, with 14 bases in between. Germline V lookup: CDR1 SNHLY, CDR2 FYNNEI. The CDR3 is 14 residues long.

This chain uses TRBV7-9 with TRBJ1-4; D is possibly TRBD1 (6 bases). In germline, CDR1 is SEHNR, CDR2 FQNEAQ (reference sequence). With 3 bases removed from V and 1 base from J, the gap between germline ends came to 9 bases. The CDR3 has 15 residues. This CDR3 reads CASSLSRGTNEKLFF. In DNA, the CDR3 is TGTGCCAGCAGCTTGAGCAGGGGAACTAATGAAAAACTGTTTTTT. Complete variable domain (other parts from reference TRBV7-9 and TRBJ1-4): DTGVSQNPRHKITKRGQNVTFRCDPISEHNRLYWYRQTLGQGPEFLTYFQNEAQLEKSRLLSDRFSAERPKGSFSTLEIQRTEQGDSAMYLCASSLSRGTNEKLFFGSGTQLSVL.

In its sample, this clonotype was seen many times. The chain carries TRBV7-9 and TRBJ1-5, with 7 bases identical to TRBD1. Looked up from germline, CDR1 is SEHNR and CDR2 is FQNEAQ (reference sequence). Trimming removed 0 bases from V and 6 bases from J; junction bases left unmatched: 5. The CDR3 covers 15 residues. CDR3 sequence reads: CASSLASQGGQPQHF. The CDR3 nucleotides are TGTGCCAGCAGCTTAGCGAGCCAGGGGGGTCAGCCCCAGCATTTT.

This clonotype was observed at least ten times. The rearrangement uses TRBV7-2 and TRBJ2-3; no reliable D call. The length of the CDR3 is 16 residues. CDR1 and CDR2 (germline): SGHTA, FQGNSA. V lost 4 bases to trimming and J lost 1 base, with 15 bases between them. The CDR3 region is CASSSYFVQGTDTQYF. DNA for the CDR3: TGTGCCAGCAGCTCTTATTTTGTTCAGGGCACAGATACGCAGTATTTT.

This chain joins TRBV11-2 and TRBJ2-1; D uncertain. CDR1 is SGHAT and CDR2 is FQNNGV in the germline V gene. V lost 5 bases, J lost 6 bases, and 8 bases lay in between. CDR3 length: 12 amino acids. Written as DNA, the CDR3 is TGTGCCAGCAGCCCCCAGTTCAATGAGCAGTTCTTC. This encodes CASSPQFNEQFF.

This rearrangement joins TRBV12-3 or TRBV12-4 to TRBJ1-5, with D hard to call. The CDR3 sequence is 14 residues long. Trimming left V 1 base short and J 6 bases short, with 10 bases between. As DNA, the CDR3 is TGTGCCAGCAGTTTAGGTCCTAGAGGTCAGCCCCAGCATTTT. Translation gives CASSLGPRGQPQHF.

The gene calls are TRBV10-3 and TRBJ2-3; 12 bases are a match to TRBD2. In germline, CDR1 is ENHRY, CDR2 SYGVKD. V was clipped by 2 bases and J by 0 bases; unmatched bases: 6. This CDR3 spans 18 amino acids. The CDR3 protein is CAISETLAGGFSTDTQYF. In nucleotides, the CDR3 is TGTGCCATCAGTGAGACCCTAGCGGGGGGGTTTAGCACAGATACGCAGTATTTT.

V is TRBV6-6 and J is TRBJ2-3, with D tentatively TRBD2 (6 bases). The CDR3 extends over 14 amino acids. Trimming took 0 bases from V and 2 from J, leaving 6 bases between them. CDR1 is MNHNY and CDR2 is SVGAGI in the germline V gene (reference sequence). The CDR3 sequence is CASSYSDYTDTQYF. In DNA, the CDR3 is TGTGCCAGCAGTTACTCGGACTACACAGATACGCAGTATTTT.

This chain connects TRBV9 to TRBJ2-3, with 8 bases that match TRBD2. Germline V lookup: CDR1 SGDLS, CDR2 YYNGEE. Trimming took 3 bases from V and 0 from J; bases not matched to a gene: 9. The CDR3 totals 17 residues. The CDR3 spells CASSGRGAGGSTDTQYF. DNA of the CDR3: TGTGCCAGCAGCGGCCGGGGGGCGGGGGGAAGCACAGATACGCAGTATTTT.